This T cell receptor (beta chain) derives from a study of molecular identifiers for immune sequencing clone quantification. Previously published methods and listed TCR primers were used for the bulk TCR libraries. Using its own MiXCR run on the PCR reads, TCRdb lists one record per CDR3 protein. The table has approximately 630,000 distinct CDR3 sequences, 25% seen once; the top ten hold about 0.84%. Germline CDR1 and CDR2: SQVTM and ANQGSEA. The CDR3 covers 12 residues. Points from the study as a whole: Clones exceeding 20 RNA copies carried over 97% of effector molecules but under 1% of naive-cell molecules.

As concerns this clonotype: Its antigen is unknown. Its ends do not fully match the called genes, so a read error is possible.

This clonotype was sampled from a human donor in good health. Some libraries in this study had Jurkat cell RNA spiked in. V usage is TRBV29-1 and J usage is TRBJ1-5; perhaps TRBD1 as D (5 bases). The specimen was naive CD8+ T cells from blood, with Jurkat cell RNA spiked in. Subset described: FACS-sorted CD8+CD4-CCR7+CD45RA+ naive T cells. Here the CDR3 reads CSVGWGNQPQHF. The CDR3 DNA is TGCAGCGTTGGATGGGGCAATCAACCCCAGCATTTT.